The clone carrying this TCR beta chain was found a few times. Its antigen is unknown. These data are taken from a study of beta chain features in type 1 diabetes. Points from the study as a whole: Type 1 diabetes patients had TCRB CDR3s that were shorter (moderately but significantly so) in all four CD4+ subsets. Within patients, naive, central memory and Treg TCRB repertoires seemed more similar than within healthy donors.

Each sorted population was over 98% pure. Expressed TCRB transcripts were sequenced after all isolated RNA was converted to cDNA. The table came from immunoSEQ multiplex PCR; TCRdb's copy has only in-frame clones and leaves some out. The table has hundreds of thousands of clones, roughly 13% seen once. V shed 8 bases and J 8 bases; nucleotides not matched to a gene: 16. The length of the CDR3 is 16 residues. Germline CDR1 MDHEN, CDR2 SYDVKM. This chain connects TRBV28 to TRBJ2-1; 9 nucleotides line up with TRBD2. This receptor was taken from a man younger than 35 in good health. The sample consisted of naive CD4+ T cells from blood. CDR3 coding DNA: TGTGCCAGCCGGGGGGGTTCTAGCGGGGACGCGGATGAGCAGTTCTTC. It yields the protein CASRGGSSGDADEQFF.